This paragraph reports one T cell receptor (beta chain). CDR1 is KGHSH, CDR2 LQKENI, per germline. V shed 3 bases, J shed 8 bases, and the junction held 13 bases outside the gene matches. There are 16 residues in the CDR3. Assay used: immunoSEQ multiplex PCR; TCRdb lists only in-frame clones, some missing. This table has fewer than 350,000 clones, 75% to 90% appearing once. The source of the sample is a study of blood T cell repertoires in COVID-19. The V gene is TRBV18, the J gene TRBJ2-1; 7 nucleotides match TRBD1. The material sequenced was peripheral blood. The TCR sequence derives from a young woman who had recovered from COVID-19. The CDR3 DNA sequence: TGTGCCAGCTCACCGTTAGAGGGGGCGAGTGTCTATGAGCAGTTCTTC. Protein: CASSPLEGASVYEQFF.